Below are 10 T cell receptor beta chains sequenced from a single sample in a study of blood T cell repertoires in COVID-19. The table came from immunoSEQ multiplex PCR; TCRdb's copy has only in-frame clones and leaves some out. The sample has more than 150,000 clones, around 77% seen once. The material sequenced was peripheral blood. The receptor source for this set is a man between 60 and 70 years old with active or convalescent COVID-19.

The DNA of the CDR3 is TGTGCCAGCAGCTTAGGAGTTGCCAACACCATATATTTT. Encoded protein: CASSLGVANTIYF. The gene calls are TRBV11-2 and TRBJ1-3; D remains ambiguous. CDR1 is SGHAT and CDR2 is FQNNGV in the germline V gene. The V end was cut by 1 base, the J end by 7 bases, with 8 bases between. This CDR3 is 13 amino acids long.

V is TRBV28 and J is TRBJ2-2; TRBD2 matches 15 bases. This CDR3 has 20 residues. Germline loops: CDR1 MDHEN, CDR2 SYDVKM. V was clipped by 5 bases and J by 2 bases; unmatched bases: 12. DNA for the CDR3: TGTGCCAGCAGTCATCATCCGGGACTAGCGGGAGGAACTAACACCGGGGAGCTGTTTTTT. Translated: CASSHHPGLAGGTNTGELFF. Variable domain in full (rest from reference TRBV28 and TRBJ2-2): DVKVTQSSRYLVKRTGEKVFLECVQDMDHENMFWYRQDPGLGLRLIYFSYDVKMKEKGDIPEGYSVSREKKERFSLILESASTNQTSMYLCASSHHPGLAGGTNTGELFFGEGSRLTVL.

Here the CDR3 reads CASSGQGSNTEAFF. CDR3 nucleotides: TGTGCCAGCAGTGGACAGGGGTCCAACACTGAAGCTTTCTTT. V is TRBV2 and J is TRBJ1-1; TRBD1 aligns across 8 bases. Trimming removed 4 bases from V and 2 bases from J; junction bases left unmatched: 3. The V gene's germline CDR1 is SNHLY and CDR2 FYNNEI. The CDR3 length is 14 residues.

The chain joins TRBV27 to TRBJ1-5; maybe TRBD1 (5 bases). The CDR3 is made up of 15 amino acids. V was trimmed by 5 bases and J by 4 bases, leaving 15 bases between them. Germline CDR1 and CDR2: MNHEY and SMNVEV (reference sequence). The CDR3 nucleotides are TGTGCCAGCAGTAACTTTGGGACTGCGAATCAGCCCCAGCATTTT. Translation gives CASSNFGTANQPQHF.

The chain uses TRBV5-1 and TRBJ1-6; weak D call: TRBD1 (6 bases). The V gene lost 4 bases and the J gene lost 4 bases, with 15 bases spanning the gap. CDR1 SGHRS and CDR2 YFSETQ come from the germline V gene. CDR3 size: 16 residues. The CDR3 DNA follows: TGCGCCAGCAGCCTTGGGGGGGCTCCTTATAATTCACCCCTCCACTTT. Residues: CASSLGGAPYNSPLHF.

The chain couples TRBV2 to TRBJ1-1; no reliable D call. CDR1 and CDR2 from the germline V gene are SNHLY and FYNNEI. This CDR3 spans 13 amino acids. Trimming removed 5 bases at V and 1 base at J, with 8 bases between. CDR3 sequence (DNA): TGTGCCAGCAGTACTTACAGGAACACTGAAGCTTTCTTT. This gives the protein CASSTYRNTEAFF. Combining the CDR3 with reference TRBV2 and TRBJ1-1 gives the whole variable domain EPEVTQTPSHQVTQMGQEVILRCVPISNHLYFYWYRQILGQKVEFLVSFYNNEISEKSEIFDDQFSVERPDGSNFTLKIRSTKLEDSAMYFCASSTYRNTEAFFGQGTRLTVV.

The chain has TRBV10-3 and TRBJ1-3; perhaps TRBD1 as D (5 bases). The CDR3 has 16 amino acids. Germline loops: CDR1 ENHRY, CDR2 SYGVKD. Trimming shortened V by 11 bases and J by 0 bases, and 20 bases separated the two germline ends. The CDR3 region has the DNA TGTGCCTCGGCGGGGGGTCCGAGGGACTCTGGAAACACCATATATTTT. Translated: CASAGGPRDSGNTIYF.

This clone has only a few counts. The rearrangement links TRBV7-3 to TRBJ2-2; TRBD2 matches 9 bases. The CDR3 contains 18 residues. CDR1 SGHTA and CDR2 FQGTGA come from the germline V gene. V lost 5 bases and J lost 7; bases outside the gene matches: 17. The CDR3 reads CASSPKLSRRREGGELFF. CDR3 sequence (DNA): TGTGCCAGCAGCCCCAAACTATCTAGAAGGCGGGAGGGCGGGGAGCTGTTTTTT.

The chain combines TRBV28 with TRBJ1-5; no firm D call. Germline V lookup: CDR1 MDHEN, CDR2 SYDVKM. The CDR3 consists of 12 residues. V lost 6 bases and J lost 1, with 4 bases in between. The CDR3 loop is CASRESNQPQHF. CDR3 nucleotides: TGTGCCAGCAGGGAGAGCAATCAGCCCCAGCATTTT. Based on the CDR3 plus reference TRBV28 and TRBJ1-5, the full variable domain is DVKVTQSSRYLVKRTGEKVFLECVQDMDHENMFWYRQDPGLGLRLIYFSYDVKMKEKGDIPEGYSVSREKKERFSLILESASTNQTSMYLCASRESNQPQHFGDGTRLSIL.

This chain uses TRBV6-2 or TRBV6-3 with TRBJ1-5, with 7 bases fitting TRBD1. Trimming took 5 bases from V and 2 from J; bases not matched to a gene: 6. Looked up from germline, CDR1 is MNHEY and CDR2 is SVGEGT. The CDR3 is 15 residues long. The CDR3 DNA reads as TGTGCCAGCAGTACCGACAGGGAAGGCAATCAGCCCCAGCATTTT. The encoded protein is CASSTDREGNQPQHF.